What follows describes a single TCR beta chain. Its matching antigen is unknown. The treatment denotes: roughly 11-day PBMC culture with coronavirus spike peptide pools or control peptides (ViraFEST assay). Following expansion of antigen-specific T cells with peptide pools, ViraFEST then sequenced TCRs. These data are taken from a study of vaccination and CD4 T cells after COVID-19. In the study overall: Cellular stimulation was performed using overlapping spike peptides derived from SARS-CoV-2, HCoV-NL63, HCoV-OC43 and HCoV-229E.

Sequence data for DNA of cultured CD4+ T cells were generated by the Oncomine TCR Beta short-read assay. Using the QIAamp micro DNA kit, genomic DNA was extracted from the CD4+ T cells that had been cultured. TCRdb redid the calling of the PCR reads with MiXCR, one entry per CDR3 protein. This table has about 10,000 distinct CDR3 sequences, 29% appearing once. The CDR3 extends over 15 amino acids. Trimming stripped 2 bases from V and 0 bases from J, with 5 bases between. The V gene's germline CDR1 is LNHDA and CDR2 SQIVND (reference sequence). The receptor was isolated from a human donor with COVID-19. This chain uses TRBV19 with TRBJ2-6, with unresolved D. The sample taken for sequencing was cultured CD4+ T cells from blood. The CDR3 nucleotides are TGTGCCAGTAGTATACTACCCTCTGGGGCCAACGTCCTGACTTTC. Protein product: CASSILPSGANVLTF.